This is a list of T cell receptor beta chains from one sample in a study of long-term antiretroviral therapy in people with HIV. TCRdb's copy holds only in-frame clones and misses some; the assay was immunoSEQ multiplex PCR. The sample contains tens of thousands of clones, 82% of which appear only once. Specimen: unsorted PBMCs, collected 1.1 years before starting antiretroviral therapy. Receptors originate from a woman aged 25-40 years with HIV. Both conserved end residues are part of each CDR3. A D gene is named only where the DNA matches it firmly. Rows may omit the clone size; those that give it use once, few, many or a size class.

j_call d_call cdr3_length v_call clone_size cdr3_nt cdr3_aa
TRBJ1-5 - 14 TRBV6-1 - TGTGCCAGCAGTGACCCGGGGGTACAGCAGCCCCAGCATTTT CASSDPGVQQPQHF
TRBJ1-6 TRBD1 14 TRBV30 few TGTGCCTGGAGGCAGACAGGGAGTAATTCACCCCTCCACTTT CAWRQTGSNSPLHF
TRBJ1-2 - 15 TRBV19 once TGTGCCAGTAGGACAGAATCTCTCGCTAACTATGGCTACACCTTC CASRTESLANYGYTF
TRBJ2-7 - 15 TRBV12-5 few TGTGCTAGTGGTCAGAGCACAGGGTCGCTCTACGAGCAGTACTTC CASGQSTGSLYEQYF
TRBJ2-5 TRBD1 15 TRBV27 - TGTGCCAGCAGTTTACAGGGGGCTAGCTACGAGACCCAGTACTTC CASSLQGASYETQYF
TRBJ1-5 - 15 TRBV2 - TGTGCCAGCAGACAGGGAACGGGGGGCAATCAGCCCCAGCATTTT CASRQGTGGNQPQHF
TRBJ1-2 TRBD1 17 TRBV27 - TGTGCCAGCAGTCCAACGAGCGGGACAGCAGCTAACTATGGCTACACCTTC CASSPTSGTAANYGYTF
TRBJ1-2 - 14 TRBV29-1 - TGCAGCGCACGCTTTCAGGGAGCTAACTATGGCTACACCTTC CSARFQGANYGYTF
TRBJ2-5 - 12 TRBV12-5 - TGTGCTAGTGGTTCGGGAAAAGAGACCCAGTACTTC CASGSGKETQYF
TRBJ2-3 - 16 TRBV4-2 - TGTGCCAGCAGCCAAGATCTGGGCCGAGCGACCGATACGCAGTATTTT CASSQDLGRATDTQYF
TRBJ2-2 - 15 TRBV7-2 - TGTGCCAGCAGTCCTTTGGGGGGGAACACCGGGGAGCTGTTTTTT CASSPLGGNTGELFF
TRBJ2-1 TRBD2 16 TRBV6-4 - TGTGCCAGCAGTGACCCGACTAGCGGGGGGGTCAATGAGCAGTTCTTC CASSDPTSGGVNEQFF
TRBJ1-5 - 16 TRBV28 once TGTGCCAGCAGTTTCCCCTTGGACACTAGCAATCAGCCCCAGCATTTT CASSFPLDTSNQPQHF
TRBJ2-1 - 15 TRBV2 - TGTGCCAGCAGGAGACAGGTGAGCTCCTACAATGAGCAGTTCTTC CASRRQVSSYNEQFF
TRBJ1-2 TRBD1 16 TRBV2 - TGTGCCAGCAGTCCGACAGGGTCGAGTCTTTACTATGGCTACACCTTC CASSPTGSSLYYGYTF
TRBJ2-7 - 13 TRBV9 - TGTGCCAGCAGTTTCAGGGACTCCTACGAGCAGTACTTC CASSFRDSYEQYF
TRBJ1-6 - 13 TRBV6-5 - TGTGCCAGCAGTCCCGAAAATGGTTCACCCCTCCACTTT CASSPENGSPLHF
TRBJ1-2 - 17 TRBV21-1 - TGTGCCAGCAGCAAAGGAAGGGACGGAGATTCTAACTATGGCTACACCTTC CASSKGRDGDSNYGYTF
TRBJ1-6 - 14 TRBV18 - TGTGCCAGCTCACCGGCACCTTATAATTCACCCCTCCACTTT CASSPAPYNSPLHF
TRBJ2-6 TRBD2 15 TRBV30 - TGTGCCTGGAGCATGGGGGGGGCTGGGGCCAACGTCCTGACTTTC CAWSMGGAGANVLTF
TRBJ2-2 TRBD2 14 TRBV19 once TGTGCCACCCCCGGGGGGGCGAACACCGGGGAGCTGTTTTTT CATPGGANTGELFF
TRBJ1-4 - 16 TRBV15 once TGTGCCACCAGCAGAGATGTGAGGGCGACTAATGAAAAACTGTTTTTT CATSRDVRATNEKLFF
TRBJ2-3 TRBD2 15 TRBV5-1 - TGCGCCAGCAGCTGGGGACTAGCGGGGTCAGATACGCAGTATTTT CASSWGLAGSDTQYF
TRBJ1-4 TRBD1 13 TRBV29-1 - TGCAGCGCCCGGGACAGGGACGTTGAAAAACTGTTTTTT CSARDRDVEKLFF
TRBJ1-2 - 15 TRBV5-8 - TGTGCCAGCAGCTTGACTGCTGGAGTTAACTATGGCTACACCTTC CASSLTAGVNYGYTF
TRBJ1-3 - 12 TRBV5-1 - TGCGCCAGCAGCGAACCTGGGGGCACCATATATTTT CASSEPGGTIYF
TRBJ2-1 - 13 TRBV29-1 - TGCAGCGTTAGGGGCGACCCTGACAATGAGCAGTTCTTC CSVRGDPDNEQFF
TRBJ1-2 TRBD1 14 TRBV4-2 - TGTGCCAGCAGCCAAGCAGGGGGCAGTGGAGGCTACACCTTC CASSQAGGSGGYTF
TRBJ1-1 - 15 TRBV7-3 - TGTGCCAGCAGCTTAAATGTGGGAGGACTCACTGAAGCTTTCTTT CASSLNVGGLTEAFF